The 2 T cell receptor beta chains below come from one sample, sequenced in a study of blood T cell repertoires in COVID-19. Profiled with immunoSEQ multiplex PCR; TCRdb holds only in-frame clones, not every one. The sample includes some 170,000 clones, about 90% of them seen just once. The sequenced material came from PBMCs or T cells enriched from blood (not recorded which). Every receptor here comes from a human donor with acute COVID-19. The donor label of this sample is uncertain.

The chain links TRBV10-1 to TRBJ1-2; 9 positions match TRBD1. The CDR3 contains 15 residues. Trimming at V came to 2 bases and at J to 2 bases, leaving 3 bases not matched to a gene. CDR1 is WNHNN and CDR2 is SYGVQD in the germline V gene (reference sequence). CDR3 DNA: TGCGCCAGCAGTGAGGGGGACAGGGACAACTATGGCTACACCTTC. It codes for CASSEGDRDNYGYTF.

This rearrangement joins TRBV6-5 to TRBJ1-6; the D is unclear. Per the germline V gene, CDR1 is MNHEY and CDR2 is SVGAGI. Trimming removed 4 bases from V and 7 bases from J, with 14 bases in between. The CDR3 is made up of 15 amino acids. The CDR3 here is CASSSTRRINSPLHF. The CDR3 DNA follows: TGTGCCAGCAGTTCCACCCGGAGGATAAATTCACCCCTCCACTTT.